This T cell receptor beta chain was identified during a study of T-cell reconstitution after alpha-beta-depleted transplantation in children. Preparation of the TCRbeta library involved a method that used unique molecular identifiers. Each CDR3 protein is one row after TCRdb ran MiXCR on the PCR reads. The sample carries 640,000 or so distinct CDR3 sequences, approximately 15% recorded once. This CDR3 spans 14 amino acids. The ends were cut back, 10 bases at V and 0 bases at J, with 13 bases in the middle. The origin of this receptor is a human donor who donated a stem cell graft to a child with acute myeloid leukemia. The chain couples TRBV12-3 or TRBV12-4 to TRBJ2-1; no definite D call. Material: PBMCs from the stem cell graft donor, obtained from the stem cell graft. The CDR3 DNA reads as TGTGCCACCCTAACTTCGAGCTCCTACAATGAGCAGTTCTTC. Translation gives CATLTSSSYNEQFF.